Shown below are 22 T cell receptor beta chains from a single sample sequenced in a study of regulatory and conventional T cells in RAG deficiency. Genomic DNA came from blood conventional CD4+ T cells gated CD25-low CD127-high. Profiled with immunoSEQ multiplex PCR; TCRdb holds only in-frame clones, not every one. The profile shows over 10,000 clones, approximately 93% of them singletons. These same records also appear under a second study, on regulatory T cells. From that study: The PCR used 52 TRBV and 13 TRBJ primers.

Source material: CD4+ effector T cells sorted from blood. The receptors were gathered from a human donor in good health.

The chain employs TRBV12-5 and TRBJ1-2; D ambiguous. V lost 1 base to trimming and J lost 0 bases, with 9 bases between them. There are 15 residues in the CDR3. The V gene's germline CDR1 is LGHNT and CDR2 FRNRAP. The CDR3 region is CASGLDWGANYGYTF. For the CDR3, the DNA is TGTGCTAGTGGTTTGGACTGGGGAGCTAACTATGGCTACACCTTC.

The chain is built from TRBV18 and TRBJ1-2; 7 nucleotides agree with TRBD1. Germline trimming cut 0 bases from V and 13 bases from J; bases unmatched to any gene: 8. Germline CDR1 and CDR2: KGHSH and LQKENI. The CDR3 consists of 13 residues. The CDR3 coding sequence is TGTGCCAGCTCACCACCGGCAGGGGGGAAGCTCACCTTC. Protein: CASSPPAGGKLTF.

The V call is TRBV5-1, the J call TRBJ1-4, with unresolved D. The CDR3 is 15 residues long. Germline CDR1 and CDR2: SGHRS and YFSETQ. V lost 0 bases and J lost 7, with 13 bases in between. CDR3 DNA: TGCGCCAGCAGCTTGGATGCCACTCCTAGTGAAAAACTGTTTTTT. As protein: CASSLDATPSEKLFF.

The gene calls are TRBV9 and TRBJ1-2; D call uncertain. With 0 bases removed from V and 2 bases from J, the gap between germline ends came to 11 bases. Germline V gene sequence: CDR1 SGDLS, CDR2 YYNGEE. The CDR3 spans 15 residues. CDR3 protein: CASSVAAQTNYGYTF. CDR3 bases: TGTGCCAGCAGCGTAGCGGCACAGACGAACTATGGCTACACCTTC.

The chain has TRBV5-1 and TRBJ2-3; D is perhaps TRBD2 (6 bases). Trimming cost V 0 bases and J 1 base, with 9 bases left between them. Germline values: CDR1 SGHRS, CDR2 YFSETQ. CDR3 length: 15 residues. This chain's CDR3 is CASSLVADRTDTQYF. In DNA form, the CDR3 reads TGCGCCAGCAGCTTGGTAGCGGACCGCACAGATACGCAGTATTTT.

The chain links TRBV28 to TRBJ2-7; D is perhaps TRBD1 or TRBD2 (5 bases each). The CDR3 spans 14 residues. Germline CDR1 reads MDHEN; CDR2 reads SYDVKM. Trimming removed 8 bases at V and 1 base at J, with 15 bases between. The CDR3 loop is CASGTWDGSYEQYF. CDR3 DNA sequence: TGTGCCAGCGGAACCTGGGACGGTTCCTACGAGCAGTACTTC.

This sequence joins TRBV2 and TRBJ1-1; possible D gene TRBD1, 6 bases. Trimming left V 5 bases short and J 5 bases short, with 21 bases between. The germline V gene encodes CDR1 SNHLY and CDR2 FYNNEI. CDR3 size: 16 residues. CDR3: CASSLRGTPRGTEAFF. CDR3 coding DNA: TGTGCCAGCAGTCTTCGCGGGACACCCCGAGGAACTGAAGCTTTCTTT.

CDR3 nucleotides: TGTGCCTGGAAGGCGGAGTGGAATTCACCCCTCCACTTT. It translates to CAWKAEWNSPLHF. The V and J genes are TRBV30 and TRBJ1-6; D gene unclear. Trimming cost V 4 bases and J 7 bases, with 11 bases left between them. The CDR3 has 13 residues. Germline lookup yields CDR1 GTSNPN and CDR2 SVGIG (reference sequence).

The chain combines TRBV5-6 with TRBJ1-6; no clear D gene. Germline CDR1 reads SGHDT; CDR2 reads YYEEEE. The CDR3 contains 14 residues. V shed 0 bases and J shed 6 bases, with 7 bases lying between them. DNA for the CDR3: TGTGCCAGCAGCTTGGAAGGGTCTAATTCACCCCTCCACTTT. It codes for CASSLEGSNSPLHF.

The V call is TRBV5-1, the J call TRBJ1-6; TRBD1 matches 8 bases. Germline V lookup: CDR1 SGHRS, CDR2 YFSETQ. Trimming took 4 bases from V and 17 from J; bases not matched to a gene: 14. The CDR3 has 14 residues. This CDR3 reads CASSLGTGSDGFHF. In DNA form, the CDR3 reads TGCGCCAGCAGCCTCGGGACAGGCTCAGACGGATTCCACTTT.

The CDR3 loop reads CASRKNWGNTEAFF. CDR3 bases: TGTGCCAGCAGAAAGAATTGGGGGAACACTGAAGCTTTCTTT. V gene TRBV6-5 combines with J gene TRBJ1-1; no firm D call. Trimming pared 6 bases from V and 1 base from J, leaving 12 bases between. The CDR3 length is 14 residues. Germline V gene data show CDR1 as MNHEY and CDR2 as SVGAGI.

The J gene is TRBJ1-1, the V gene TRBV7-2, with D possibly TRBD1 on 6 matching bases. The CDR3 contains 12 residues. Germline V gene data show CDR1 as SGHTA and CDR2 as FQGNSA. Between the trimmed V and J ends, which lost 3 bases and 11 bases, there was a span of 13 bases. The CDR3 here is CASSFAGAVAFF. The CDR3 DNA follows: TGTGCCAGCAGCTTCGCAGGGGCCGTGGCTTTCTTT.

This chain joins TRBV30 and TRBJ1-5; TRBD1 matches at 8 bases. CDR1 GTSNPN and CDR2 SVGIG come from the germline V gene (reference sequence). This CDR3 is built from 14 residues. With 5 bases clipped from V and 6 bases from J, the junction kept 9 bases outside the gene matches. This CDR3 reads CAWGGQGAVQPQHF. DNA of the CDR3: TGTGCCTGGGGTGGACAGGGTGCGGTTCAGCCCCAGCATTTT.

Turning to this clone: Relative to the germline gene, one junction end is altered; a read error may explain this. Other DNA sequences in the sample encode the same CDR3. This chain links TRBV19 with TRBJ1-5; D might be TRBD1 (6 bases). The CDR3 runs to 15 residues. Germline V lookup: CDR1 LNHDA, CDR2 SQIVND (reference sequence). For the CDR3, the DNA is TGTGCCAGTAGTATGAACAGGGTGATAAATCAGCCCCAACATTTT. Translated: CASSMNRVINQPQHF.

The chain combines TRBV9 with TRBJ2-1, with TRBD2 matching 13 bases. The CDR3 covers 16 residues. Germline V gene lookup returns CDR1 SGDLS and CDR2 YYNGEE. V lost 3 bases and J lost 7; bases outside the gene matches: 7. The CDR3 coding sequence is TGTGCCAGCAGCGCTGGGACTAGCGGGAACATGAATGAGCAGTTCTTC. Protein sequence: CASSAGTSGNMNEQFF.

This rearrangement joins TRBV7-9 to TRBJ2-7; 8 bases match TRBD2. The V and J ends lost 2 bases and 4 bases, in that order; junction bases with no gene match: 7. CDR3 length: 15 residues. CDR1 and CDR2 (germline): SEHNR, FQNEAQ (reference sequence). The CDR3 bases are TGTGCCAGCAGCTTAACTAGCGGTCGGGCATACGAGCAGTACTTC. As protein: CASSLTSGRAYEQYF.

A single count supports this clone. The chain recombines TRBV7-2 with TRBJ1-5; 7 nucleotides align to TRBD1. Germline assignment: CDR1 SGHTA and CDR2 FQGNSA. With 5 bases clipped from V and 4 bases from J, the junction kept 5 bases outside the gene matches. CDR3 length: 14 amino acids. Here the CDR3 reads CASSQGGFNQPQHF. As DNA, the CDR3 is TGTGCCAGCAGCCAGGGGGGTTTTAATCAGCCCCAGCATTTT.

The CDR3 spells CATRDDSTDTQYF. DNA for the CDR3: TGTGCCACCCGAGATGATAGCACAGATACGCAGTATTTT. The V call is TRBV10-3, the J call TRBJ2-3, with D uncertain. V lost 10 bases and J lost 0, with 11 bases in between. The CDR3 runs 13 residues. The germline V gene has CDR1 ENHRY and CDR2 SYGVKD.

The rearrangement links TRBV19 to TRBJ2-7; D uncertain. V gave up 1 base and J gave up 3 bases, with 10 bases separating them. CDR3 length: 14 residues. Per the germline V gene, CDR1 is LNHDA and CDR2 is SQIVND (reference sequence). This CDR3 is CASSIVGALYEQYF. The DNA of the CDR3 is TGTGCCAGTAGTATAGTCGGCGCTCTCTACGAGCAGTACTTC.

In this sample, this clone turned up once. The chain is built from TRBV11-3 and TRBJ2-5, with 7 bases that match TRBD1. The CDR3 contains 15 residues. V lost 1 base, J lost 1 base, and 3 bases stayed unmatched. Germline V CDR1 and CDR2: SGHNT, YENEEA. The CDR3 DNA follows: TGTGCCAGCAGCTTAGGACGACAGGGCCAAGAGACCCAGTACTTC. Encoded protein: CASSLGRQGQETQYF.

This clone was counted between two and nine times. The rearrangement links TRBV6-5 to TRBJ2-7, with a tentative D call TRBD1 (6 bases). CDR3 length: 15 amino acids. Germline V lookup: CDR1 MNHEY, CDR2 SVGAGI. The germline V and J ends were trimmed by 0 bases and 5 bases, with 14 bases remaining between them. The CDR3 nucleotides read TGTGCCAGCAGTTACTCGACACAGGGAAGAAACGAGCAGTACTTC. It encodes CASSYSTQGRNEQYF.

The chain employs TRBV28 and TRBJ1-2; no firm D call. V was clipped by 2 bases and J by 5 bases, with 9 bases between them. The CDR3 loop spans 13 amino acids. Germline loops: CDR1 MDHEN, CDR2 SYDVKM. CDR3 coding DNA: TGTGCCAGCAGTTTACGGGCAGCTTATGGCTACACCTTC. This sequence encodes CASSLRAAYGYTF.